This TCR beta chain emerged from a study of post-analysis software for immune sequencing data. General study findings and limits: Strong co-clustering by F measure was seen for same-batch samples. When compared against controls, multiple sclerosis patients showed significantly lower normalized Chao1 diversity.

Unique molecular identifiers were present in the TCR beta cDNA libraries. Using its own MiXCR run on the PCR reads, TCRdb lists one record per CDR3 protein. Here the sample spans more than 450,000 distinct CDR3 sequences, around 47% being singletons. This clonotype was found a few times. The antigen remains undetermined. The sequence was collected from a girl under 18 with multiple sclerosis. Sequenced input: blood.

DNA of the CDR3: TGCAGCGTTCGACAGGGTGAGACCCAGTACTTC. Protein: CSVRQGETQYF. The V and J genes are TRBV29-1 and TRBJ2-5; 7 nucleotides align to TRBD1. V lost 5 bases and J lost 5; bases outside the gene matches: 2. Germline V gene data show CDR1 as SQVTM and CDR2 as ANQGSEA. The CDR3 totals 11 residues.